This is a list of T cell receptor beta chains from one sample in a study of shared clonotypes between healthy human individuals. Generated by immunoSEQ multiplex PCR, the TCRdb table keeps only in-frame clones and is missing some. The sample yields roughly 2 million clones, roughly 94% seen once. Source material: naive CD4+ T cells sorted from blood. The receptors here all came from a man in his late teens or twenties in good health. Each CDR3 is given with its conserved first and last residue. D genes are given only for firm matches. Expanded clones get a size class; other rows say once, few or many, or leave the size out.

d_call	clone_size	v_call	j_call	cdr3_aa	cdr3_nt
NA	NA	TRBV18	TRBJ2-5	CASSLARMETQYF	TGTGCCAGCTCACTAGCCCGGATGGAGACCCAGTACTTC
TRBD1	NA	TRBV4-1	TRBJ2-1	CASSRTGAAPNEQFF	TGCGCCAGCAGCCGGACAGGGGCCGCCCCCAATGAGCAGTTCTTC
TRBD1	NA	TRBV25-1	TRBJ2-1	CASSEFLRTGGYNEQFF	TGTGCCAGCAGTGAATTCCTCCGGACAGGAGGATACAATGAGCAGTTCTTC
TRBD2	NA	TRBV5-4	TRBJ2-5	CASSFVAGEETQYF	TGTGCCAGCAGCTTCGTCGCGGGAGAAGAGACCCAGTACTTC
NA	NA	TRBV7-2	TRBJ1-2	CASSLRAPNGYTF	TGTGCCAGCAGCTTAAGGGCTCCTAATGGCTACACCTTC
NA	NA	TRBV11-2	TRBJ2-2	CASSDNDRKPNTGELFF	TGTGCCAGCAGCGATAATGACCGGAAACCGAACACCGGGGAGCTGTTTTTT
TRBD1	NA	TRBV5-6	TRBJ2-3	CASSYEQGIRTDTQYF	TGTGCCAGCAGCTACGAACAGGGGATACGCACAGATACGCAGTATTTT
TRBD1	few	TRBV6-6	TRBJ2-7	CASSYGTGYEQYF	TGTGCCAGCAGTTACGGGACAGGGTACGAGCAGTACTTC
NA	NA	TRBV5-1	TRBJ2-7	CASSGSLSSYEQYF	TGCGCCAGCAGCGGGAGTTTGAGCTCCTACGAGCAGTACTTC
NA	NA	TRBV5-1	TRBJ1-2	CASSLDLGQSTGYTF	TGCGCCAGCAGCTTGGATCTAGGACAGTCTACTGGCTACACCTTC
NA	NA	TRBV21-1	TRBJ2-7	CASSNQAEQYF	TGTGCCAGCAGCAACCAGGCCGAGCAGTACTTC
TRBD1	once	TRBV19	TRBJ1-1	CASSIGQGAVAFF	TGTGCCAGTAGTATCGGTCAGGGGGCCGTAGCTTTCTTT
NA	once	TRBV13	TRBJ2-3	CASSLGLIWTAPSTDTQYF	TGTGCCAGCAGCTTAGGCCTAATCTGGACAGCTCCTAGCACAGATACGCAGTATTTT
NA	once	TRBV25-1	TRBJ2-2	CASSGGGPGTGELFF	TGTGCCAGCAGTGGAGGGGGTCCGGGCACCGGGGAGCTGTTTTTT
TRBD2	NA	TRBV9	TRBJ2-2	CASSPRHSGDTGELFF	TGTGCCAGCAGCCCTCGGCATAGCGGGGACACCGGGGAGCTGTTTTTT
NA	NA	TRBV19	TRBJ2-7	CASSISFLLTPSSYEQYF	TGTGCCAGTAGTATTTCCTTCCTACTAACTCCGAGCTCCTACGAGCAGTACTTC
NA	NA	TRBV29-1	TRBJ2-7	CSVSGTLTYEQYF	TGCAGCGTCTCCGGGACACTGACCTACGAGCAGTACTTC
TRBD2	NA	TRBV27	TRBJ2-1	CASSPTSASSYNEQFF	TGTGCCAGCAGTCCGACTAGCGCGAGCTCCTACAATGAGCAGTTCTTC
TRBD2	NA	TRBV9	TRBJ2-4	CASSEGLAGGLAKNIQYF	TGTGCCAGCAGCGAGGGACTAGCGGGAGGGCTAGCCAAAAACATTCAGTACTTC
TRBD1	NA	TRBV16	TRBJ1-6	CASSPLGTGAYNSPLHF	TGTGCCAGCAGCCCGTTAGGGACAGGGGCGTATAATTCACCCCTCCACTTT
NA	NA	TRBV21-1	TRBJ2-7	CASSKGGWSAAYEQYF	TGTGCCAGCAGCAAAGGGGGTTGGAGCGCGGCCTACGAGCAGTACTTC
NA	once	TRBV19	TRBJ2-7	CASRPFGTHEQYF	TGTGCCAGTCGACCTTTTGGGACTCACGAGCAGTACTTC
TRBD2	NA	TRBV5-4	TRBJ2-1	CASSSSGNSYNEQFF	TGTGCCAGCAGCTCTAGCGGGAACTCCTACAATGAGCAGTTCTTC
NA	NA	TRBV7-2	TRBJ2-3	CASSFRGVDTQYF	TGTGCCAGCAGCTTCAGAGGGGTGGATACGCAGTATTTT
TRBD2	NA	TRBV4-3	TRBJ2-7	CASSQDRGHLAGGTYEQYF	TGCGCCAGCAGCCAAGATAGGGGTCACTTAGCGGGAGGCACCTACGAGCAGTACTTC